This passage covers 19 T cell receptor beta chains from one sample sequenced in a study of blood T cell repertoires in COVID-19. Here immunoSEQ multiplex PCR was the method, and the copy in TCRdb shows in-frame clones only, minus some. Of some 220,000 clones detected, roughly 82% appear once; the ten largest clones hold roughly 10%. The sequencing sample was made of peripheral blood. The receptors here all came from a man in his fifties or sixties with active or convalescent COVID-19.

A few counts support this clone. The J gene is TRBJ1-2, the V gene TRBV4-2, with 8 bases fitting TRBD1. This CDR3 has 15 amino acids. V trimming: 3 bases; J trimming: 9 bases; junction bases outside the gene matches: 12. Germline V gene sequence: CDR1 LGHNA, CDR2 YNFKEQ. The CDR3 DNA follows: TGTGCCAGCAGCCATAGGACAGGGATATTGATGAGCTACACCTTC. It codes for CASSHRTGILMSYTF.

The rearrangement uses TRBV28 and TRBJ2-5; TRBD2 agrees at 11 bases. The J segment lost 1 base and the V segment lost 7 bases, leaving 11 bases of the junction unmatched. CDR3 size: 17 residues. Germline V gene sequence: CDR1 MDHEN, CDR2 SYDVKM. This chain's CDR3 is CASTPIGLAGTQETQYF. CDR3 nucleotides: TGTGCCAGCACCCCAATTGGACTAGCGGGTACCCAAGAGACCCAGTACTTC.

The chain carries TRBV3-1 (or the pseudogene TRBV3-2) and TRBJ2-6; the match to TRBD1 covers 7 bases. Germline CDR1 and CDR2: LGHDT and YNNKEL (reference sequence). V dropped 3 bases and J dropped 1; count of bases not matched to a gene: 15. This CDR3 region has 20 residues. CDR3 DNA: TGTGCCAGCAGCCACGATTTACCGGGACAGTGGGCTTCTGGGGCCAACGTCCTGACTTTC. Protein sequence: CASSHDLPGQWASGANVLTF.

The genes are TRBV7-2 and TRBJ2-5, with TRBD1 matching 7 bases. CDR1 is SGHTA, CDR2 FQGNSA, per germline. The CDR3 has 14 residues. With V trimmed by 8 bases and J by 0 bases, 6 bases remained unmatched. CDR3 bases: TGTGCCAGCGTCAGGGGGTCATACCAAGAGACCCAGTACTTC. The encoded protein is CASVRGSYQETQYF.

The chain combines TRBV7-9 with TRBJ2-7, with D perhaps matching TRBD2 (5 bases). Trimming shortened V by 5 bases and J by 5 bases, and 10 bases separated the two germline ends. CDR3 length equals 12 residues. Germline loops: CDR1 SEHNR, CDR2 FQNEAQ (reference sequence). The DNA of the CDR3 is TGTGCCAGCAGCCCCCCCGGGGACGAGCAGTACTTC. Its protein is CASSPPGDEQYF.

The chain combines TRBV10-3 with TRBJ2-3; TRBD2 might be the D (5 bases). Per germline, CDR1 ENHRY and CDR2 SYGVKD. Trimming shortened V by 0 bases and J by 1 base, and 5 bases separated the two germline ends. CDR3 length equals 14 residues. CDR3 sequence reads: CAISESSGTDTQYF. CDR3 nucleotides: TGTGCCATCAGTGAGTCTAGCGGCACAGATACGCAGTATTTT.

The chain couples TRBV2 to TRBJ2-7, with TRBD1 matching over 8 bases. Trimming took 8 bases from V and 2 from J; bases not matched to a gene: 5. The length of the CDR3 is 13 residues. Germline V gene lookup returns CDR1 SNHLY and CDR2 FYNNEI. CDR3 region: CASGGQVTYEQYV. In DNA form, the CDR3 reads TGTGCCAGCGGGGGACAGGTGACCTACGAGCAGTACGTC.

The V gene is TRBV7-8, the J gene TRBJ1-6; the match to TRBD1 covers 10 bases. CDR3 length: 17 residues. V lost 1 base, J lost 1 base, and 1 base stayed unmatched. Germline V lookup: CDR1 SGHVS, CDR2 FQNEAQ. The CDR3 loop is CASSLEGQGSYNSPLHF. The CDR3 DNA reads TGTGCCAGCAGCTTAGAGGGACAGGGGTCCTATAATTCACCCCTCCACTTT.

This rearrangement joins TRBV23-1 to TRBJ2-7, with D tentatively TRBD2 (5 bases). TRBV23-1 carries the ORF label, with uncertain function. The ends were cut back, 0 bases at V and 6 bases at J, with 24 bases in the middle. The length of the CDR3 is 18 residues. The CDR3 loop reads CASSQSPPPGVPWGEQYV. CDR3 nucleotides: TGCGCCAGCAGTCAATCCCCCCCTCCCGGGGTTCCCTGGGGCGAGCAGTACGTC.

This clone has only one observation. The chain has TRBV23-1 and TRBJ1-6; D is unresolved. TRBV23-1 is noted as an ORF with a role that remains uncertain. V lost 6 bases, J lost 10 bases, and 7 bases lay in between. The CDR3 spans 11 residues. The CDR3 spells CASRASSPLHF. Written as DNA, the CDR3 is TGCGCCAGCAGGGCATCCTCACCCCTCCACTTT.

This clone has more than one count but fewer than ten. The rearrangement joins TRBV7-2 to TRBJ2-2; 8 bases agree with TRBD1. The CDR3 runs 15 residues. Trimming cost V 5 bases and J 9 bases; bases outside gene matches: 11. Germline V gene sequence: CDR1 SGHTA, CDR2 FQGNSA. CDR3 in amino acids: CASSPRTGTSRELFF. The DNA of the CDR3 is TGTGCCAGCAGCCCTCGGACAGGGACGAGCCGGGAGCTGTTTTTT.

V usage is TRBV14 and J usage is TRBJ1-3; D is unresolved. The CDR3 is made up of 18 amino acids. CDR1 is SGHDN and CDR2 is FVKESK in the germline V gene. V was shortened by 0 bases and J by 0 bases, with 15 bases between the two germline ends. DNA of the CDR3: TGTGCCAGCAGCCAAGAGTTGTCAGTTCGCCTCTCTGGAAACACCATATATTTT. Protein product: CASSQELSVRLSGNTIYF.

J is TRBJ1-4 and V is TRBV4-1; D is ambiguous. CDR3 length: 17 amino acids. Between the trimmed V and J ends, which lost 0 bases and 0 bases, there was a span of 11 bases. Germline CDR1 is MGHRA and CDR2 is YSYEKL. The CDR3 region has the DNA TGCGCCAGCAGCCAAGATTGGAGGACTGCAACTAATGAAAAACTGTTTTTT. Amino acids: CASSQDWRTATNEKLFF.

J is TRBJ1-6 and V is TRBV19; the D is unclear. Per germline, CDR1 LNHDA and CDR2 SQIVND (reference sequence). The CDR3 has 15 amino acids. Deletions cut 4 bases from V and 10 bases from J, with 17 bases between. CDR3 loop: CASSTSAAPGSPLHF. CDR3 bases: TGTGCCAGTAGTACCTCGGCGGCCCCGGGATCACCCCTCCACTTT.

The chain recombines TRBV10-3 with TRBJ2-2; 11 positions agree with TRBD2. CDR1 is ENHRY, CDR2 SYGVKD, per germline. V gave up 4 bases and J gave up 7 bases; unmatched junction bases: 2. The CDR3 loop spans 14 amino acids. CDR3 residues: CAISGGLAVGELFF. The CDR3 DNA is TGTGCCATCAGTGGGGGACTAGCGGTCGGGGAGCTGTTTTTT.

The chain links TRBV9 to TRBJ1-4; 9 bases are shared with TRBD1. This CDR3 region has 19 residues. The V segment lost 7 bases and the J segment 0 bases; nucleotides outside the gene matches: 16. Germline V lookup: CDR1 SGDLS, CDR2 YYNGEE. CDR3 in DNA: TGTGCCAGCGGTCCCGGGACAGGGAGTAGAACTGCAACTAATGAAAAACTGTTTTTT. Encoded protein: CASGPGTGSRTATNEKLFF.

The chain carries TRBV4-1 and TRBJ1-1; D is ambiguous. In germline, CDR1 is MGHRA, CDR2 YSYEKL. Trimming shortened V by 1 base and J by 1 base, and 7 bases separated the two germline ends. This CDR3 comprises 14 residues. The CDR3 bases are TGCGCCAGCAGCCAAGGTAGAACGAACACTGAAGCTTTCTTT. Protein: CASSQGRTNTEAFF.

This clone was detected only once. The chain employs TRBV28 and TRBJ2-5; D may be TRBD1 (6 bases). The germline V and J ends were trimmed by 8 bases and 6 bases, with 10 bases remaining between them. Germline V gene lookup returns CDR1 MDHEN and CDR2 SYDVKM. The CDR3 runs to 11 residues. Written as DNA, the CDR3 is TGTGCCAGCGGGACAATGAAGACCCAGTACTTC. Its protein product is CASGTMKTQYF.

This chain uses TRBV5-4 with TRBJ2-5; D may be TRBD1 (6 bases). This CDR3 spans 13 amino acids. Trimming took 2 bases from V and 2 from J, leaving 7 bases between them. Germline V gene data show CDR1 as SGHNT and CDR2 as YYREEE (reference sequence). The CDR3 reads CASSFGQQETQYF. CDR3 DNA: TGTGCCAGCAGCTTTGGACAGCAAGAGACCCAGTACTTC.